This T cell receptor beta chain emerged from a study of T and B cells in COVID-19 patients. Blood genomic DNA input for TRB amplification was roughly 220-500 ng. This CDR3 has 15 residues. Looked up from germline, CDR1 is MNHEY and CDR2 is SVGAGI. V lost 0 bases to trimming and J lost 1 base, with 10 bases between them. By share, this clonotype ranks as medium-sized. No antigen is known for it. Multiplex PCR with BIOMED2 TRB-A/B primer pools amplified TRB rearrangements. TCRdb re-derived calls from the multiplex PCR reads in MiXCR, one entry per CDR3 protein. Among fewer than 15,000 distinct CDR3 sequences listed, around 30% were seen once. Whole-study results and caveats: CD4+, regulatory T cell, CD8+ and sorted SARS-CoV-2-responsive or tetramer+ T cells were not yet sequenced.

The TCR sequence derives from a human donor who had recovered from COVID-19. The material sequenced was blood. The chain links TRBV6-5 to TRBJ2-7; no firm D call. In DNA form, the CDR3 reads TGTGCCAGCAGTTACTCGATTTTCTCGTCCTACGAGCAGTACTTC. This encodes CASSYSIFSSYEQYF.